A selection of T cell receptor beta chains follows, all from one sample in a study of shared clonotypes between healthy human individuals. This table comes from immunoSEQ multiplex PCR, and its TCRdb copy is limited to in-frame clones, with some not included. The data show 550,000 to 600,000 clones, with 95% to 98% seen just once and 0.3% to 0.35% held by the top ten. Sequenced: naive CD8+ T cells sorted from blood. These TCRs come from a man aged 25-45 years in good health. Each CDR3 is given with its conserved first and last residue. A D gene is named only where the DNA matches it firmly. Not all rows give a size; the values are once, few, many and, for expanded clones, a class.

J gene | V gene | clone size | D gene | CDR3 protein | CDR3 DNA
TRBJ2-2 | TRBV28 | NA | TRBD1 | CASKGGQGTTGELFF | TGTGCCAGCAAGGGGGGACAGGGTACCACCGGGGAGCTGTTTTTT
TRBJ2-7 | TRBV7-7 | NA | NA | CASSLEAGSYEQYF | TGTGCTAGCAGCTTAGAGGCAGGGTCCTACGAGCAGTACTTC
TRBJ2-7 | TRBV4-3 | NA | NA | CASSQERQGSSYEQYF | TGCGCCAGCAGCCAAGAGAGGCAGGGCAGCTCCTACGAGCAGTACTTC
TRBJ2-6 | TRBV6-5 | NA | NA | CASSYSTRPGANVLTF | TGTGCCAGCAGTTACTCGACCCGTCCCGGGGCCAACGTCCTGACTTTC
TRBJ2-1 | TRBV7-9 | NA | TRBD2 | CASRTSESSYNEQFF | TGTGCCAGCAGGACTAGCGAGAGCTCCTACAATGAGCAGTTCTTC
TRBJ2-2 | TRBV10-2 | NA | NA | CASSGRRELFF | TGCGCCAGCAGTGGACGGAGGGAGCTGTTTTTT
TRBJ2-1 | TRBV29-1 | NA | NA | CSVEDPSEYNEQFF | TGCAGCGTTGAGGACCCATCCGAATACAATGAGCAGTTCTTC
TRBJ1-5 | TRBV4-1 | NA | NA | CASSQAGGDYQPQHF | TGCGCCAGCAGCCAAGCCGGAGGGGACTACCAGCCCCAGCATTTT
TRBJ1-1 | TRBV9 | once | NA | CASSVGPANTEAFF | TGTGCCAGCAGCGTAGGTCCAGCGAACACTGAAGCTTTCTTT
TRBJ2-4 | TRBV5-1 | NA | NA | CASNDRAKNIQYF | TGCGCCAGCAACGACAGAGCCAAAAACATTCAGTACTTC
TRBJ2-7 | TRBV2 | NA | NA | CASSDAGHGEQYF | TGTGCCAGCAGTGACGCGGGGCACGGCGAGCAGTACTTC
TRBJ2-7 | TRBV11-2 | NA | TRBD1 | CASSPSRDRGAYEQYF | TGTGCCAGCAGCCCGTCCCGGGACAGGGGTGCCTACGAGCAGTACTTC
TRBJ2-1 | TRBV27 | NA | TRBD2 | CASTLTAGVNNEQFF | TGTGCCAGCACCTTGACAGCGGGAGTGAACAATGAGCAGTTCTTC
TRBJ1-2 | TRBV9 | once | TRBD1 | CASSVGDRAVF | TGTGCCAGCAGCGTAGGGGACAGGGCCGTCTTC
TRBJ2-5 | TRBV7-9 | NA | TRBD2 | CASSLIAGYNQETQYF | TGTGCCAGCAGCTTAATAGCGGGATACAACCAAGAGACCCAGTACTTC
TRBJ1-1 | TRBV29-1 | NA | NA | CSVRTTGTEAFF | TGCAGCGTCCGAACGACAGGCACTGAAGCTTTCTTT
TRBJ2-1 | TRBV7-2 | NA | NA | CASSSRHFSTYNEQFF | TGTGCCAGCAGCTCCAGACACTTTTCTACCTACAATGAGCAGTTCTTC
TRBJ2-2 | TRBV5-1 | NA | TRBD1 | CASSGTGSGELFF | TGCGCCAGCAGCGGGACAGGGAGTGGGGAGCTGTTTTTT
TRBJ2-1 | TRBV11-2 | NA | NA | CASSSLNEQFF | TGTGCCAGCAGCTCGCTCAATGAGCAGTTCTTC
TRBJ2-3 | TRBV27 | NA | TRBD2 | CATSRDGLAGVTDTQYF | TGTGCCACCTCCCGTGATGGGCTAGCGGGGGTCACAGATACGCAGTATTTT
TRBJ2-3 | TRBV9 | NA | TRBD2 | CASSVGAGDSDTQYF | TGTGCCAGCAGCGTAGGAGCGGGAGACTCAGATACGCAGTATTTT
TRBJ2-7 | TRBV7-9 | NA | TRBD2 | CASSFLAGATTYEQYF | TGTGCCAGCAGCTTCCTAGCGGGAGCGACCACCTACGAGCAGTACTTC
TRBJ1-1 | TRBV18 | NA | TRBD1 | CASSPPQGAGTEAFF | TGTGCCAGCTCACCACCGCAGGGGGCGGGCACTGAAGCTTTCTTT
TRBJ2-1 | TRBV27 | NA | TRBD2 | CASSLGTSGRTEQFF | TGTGCCAGCAGTCTCGGGACTAGCGGGAGGACTGAGCAGTTCTTC
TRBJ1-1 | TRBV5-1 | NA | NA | CASSGRGDEAFF | TGCGCCAGCAGCGGCCGTGGAGACGAGGCTTTCTTT
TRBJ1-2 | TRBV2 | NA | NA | CASNAGYGYTF | TGTGCCAGCAACGCCGGCTATGGCTACACCTTC
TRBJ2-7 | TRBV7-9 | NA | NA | CASSSAANSYEQYF | TGTGCCAGCAGCTCAGCCGCAAACTCCTACGAGCAGTACTTC
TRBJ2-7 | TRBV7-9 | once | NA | CASSLVGVNYEQYF | TGTGCCAGCAGCTTAGTTGGCGTCAACTACGAGCAGTACTTC
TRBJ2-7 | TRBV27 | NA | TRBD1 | CASRPAGGPAYEQYF | TGTGCCAGCAGACCCGCAGGGGGCCCTGCCTACGAGCAGTACTTC
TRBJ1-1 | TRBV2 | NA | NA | CASSVEGTNTEAFF | TGTGCCAGCAGTGTTGAGGGCACGAACACTGAAGCTTTCTTT
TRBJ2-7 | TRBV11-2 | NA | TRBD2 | CATSSGSPYEQYF | TGTGCCACCTCTAGCGGGAGCCCCTACGAGCAGTACTTC
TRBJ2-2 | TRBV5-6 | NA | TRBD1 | CASSLGQGYLAGELFF | TGTGCCAGCAGCTTGGGACAGGGATACCTCGCCGGGGAGCTGTTTTTT
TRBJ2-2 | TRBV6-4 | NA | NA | CASSDGEAAGELFF | TGTGCCAGCAGTGACGGGGAGGCGGCCGGGGAGCTGTTTTTT
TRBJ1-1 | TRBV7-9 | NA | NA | CASSPRLDTEAFF | TGTGCCAGCAGCCCTCGACTGGACACTGAAGCTTTCTTT
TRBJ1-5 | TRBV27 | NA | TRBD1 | CASSRTGVQPQHF | TGTGCCAGCAGTCGGACAGGGGTTCAGCCCCAGCATTTT